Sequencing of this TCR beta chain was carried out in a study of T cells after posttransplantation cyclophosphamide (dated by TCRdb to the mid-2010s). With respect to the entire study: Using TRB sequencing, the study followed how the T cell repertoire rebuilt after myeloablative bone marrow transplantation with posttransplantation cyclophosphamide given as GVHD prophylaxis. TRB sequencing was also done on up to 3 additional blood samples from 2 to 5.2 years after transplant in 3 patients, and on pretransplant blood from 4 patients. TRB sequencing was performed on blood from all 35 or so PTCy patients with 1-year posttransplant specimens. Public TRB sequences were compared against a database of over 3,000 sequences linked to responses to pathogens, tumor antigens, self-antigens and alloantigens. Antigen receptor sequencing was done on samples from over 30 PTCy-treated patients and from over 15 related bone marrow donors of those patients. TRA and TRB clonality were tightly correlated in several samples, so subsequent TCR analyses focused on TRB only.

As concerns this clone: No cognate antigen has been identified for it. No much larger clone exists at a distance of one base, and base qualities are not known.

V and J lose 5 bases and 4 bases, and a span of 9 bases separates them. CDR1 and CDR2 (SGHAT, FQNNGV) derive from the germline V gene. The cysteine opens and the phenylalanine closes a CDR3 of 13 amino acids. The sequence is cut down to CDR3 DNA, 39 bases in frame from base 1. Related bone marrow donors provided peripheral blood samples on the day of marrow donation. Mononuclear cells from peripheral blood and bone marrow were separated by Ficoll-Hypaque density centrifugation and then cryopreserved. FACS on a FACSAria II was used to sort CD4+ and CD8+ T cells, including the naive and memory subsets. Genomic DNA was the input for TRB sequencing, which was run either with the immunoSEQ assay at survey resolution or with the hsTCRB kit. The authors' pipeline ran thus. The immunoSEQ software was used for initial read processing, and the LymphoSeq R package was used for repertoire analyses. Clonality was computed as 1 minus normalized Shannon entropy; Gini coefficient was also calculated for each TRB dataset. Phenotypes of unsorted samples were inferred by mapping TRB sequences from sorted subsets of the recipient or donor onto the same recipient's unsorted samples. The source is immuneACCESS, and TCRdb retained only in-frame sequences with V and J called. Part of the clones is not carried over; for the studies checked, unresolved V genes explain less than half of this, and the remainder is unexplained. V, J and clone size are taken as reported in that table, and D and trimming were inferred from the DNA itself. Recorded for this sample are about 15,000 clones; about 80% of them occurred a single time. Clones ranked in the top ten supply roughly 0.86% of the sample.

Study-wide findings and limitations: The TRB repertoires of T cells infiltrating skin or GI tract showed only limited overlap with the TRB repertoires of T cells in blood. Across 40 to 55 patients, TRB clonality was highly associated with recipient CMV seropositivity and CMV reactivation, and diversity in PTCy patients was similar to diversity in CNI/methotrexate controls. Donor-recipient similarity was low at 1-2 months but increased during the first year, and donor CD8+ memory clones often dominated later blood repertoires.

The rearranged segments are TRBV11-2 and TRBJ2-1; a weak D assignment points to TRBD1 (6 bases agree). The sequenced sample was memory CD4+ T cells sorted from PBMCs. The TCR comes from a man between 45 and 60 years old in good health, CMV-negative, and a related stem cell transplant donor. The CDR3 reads CASSGQYYNEQFF. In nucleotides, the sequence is TGTGCCAGCAGCGGACAGTATTACAATGAGCAGTTCTTC.